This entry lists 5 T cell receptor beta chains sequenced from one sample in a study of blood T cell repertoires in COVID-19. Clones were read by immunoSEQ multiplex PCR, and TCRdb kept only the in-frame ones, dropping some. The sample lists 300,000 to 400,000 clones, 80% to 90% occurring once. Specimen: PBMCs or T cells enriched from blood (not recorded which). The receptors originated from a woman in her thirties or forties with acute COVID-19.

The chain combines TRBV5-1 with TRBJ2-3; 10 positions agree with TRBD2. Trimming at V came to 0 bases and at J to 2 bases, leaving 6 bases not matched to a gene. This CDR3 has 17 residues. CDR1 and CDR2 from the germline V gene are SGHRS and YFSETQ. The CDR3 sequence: CASSLVISGGATDTQYF. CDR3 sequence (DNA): TGCGCCAGCAGCTTGGTGATCAGCGGGGGGGCCACAGATACGCAGTATTTT. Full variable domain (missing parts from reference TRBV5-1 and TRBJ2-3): KAGVTQTPRYLIKTRGQQVTLSCSPISGHRSVSWYQQTPGQGLQFLFEYFSETQRNKGNFPGRFSGRQFSNSRSEMNVSTLELGDSALYLCASSLVISGGATDTQYFGPGTRLTVL.

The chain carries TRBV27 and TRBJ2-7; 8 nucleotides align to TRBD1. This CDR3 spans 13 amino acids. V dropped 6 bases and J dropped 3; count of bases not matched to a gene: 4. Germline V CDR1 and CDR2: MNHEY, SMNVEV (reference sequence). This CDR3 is CASRHDRGYEQYF. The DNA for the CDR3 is TGTGCCAGCAGACACGACAGGGGCTACGAGCAGTACTTC.

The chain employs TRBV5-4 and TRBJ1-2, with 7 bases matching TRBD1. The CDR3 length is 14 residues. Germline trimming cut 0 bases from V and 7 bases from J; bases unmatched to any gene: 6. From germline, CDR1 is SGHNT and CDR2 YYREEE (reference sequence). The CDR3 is CASSLDRQGGGYTF. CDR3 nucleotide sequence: TGTGCCAGCAGCTTGGATCGGCAGGGGGGTGGCTACACCTTC.

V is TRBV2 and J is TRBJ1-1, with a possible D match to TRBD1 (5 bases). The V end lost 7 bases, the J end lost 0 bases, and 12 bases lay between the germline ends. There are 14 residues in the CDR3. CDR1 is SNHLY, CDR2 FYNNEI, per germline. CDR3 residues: CASTPGRMNTEAFF. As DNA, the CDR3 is TGTGCCAGCACTCCAGGGCGGATGAACACTGAAGCTTTCTTT.

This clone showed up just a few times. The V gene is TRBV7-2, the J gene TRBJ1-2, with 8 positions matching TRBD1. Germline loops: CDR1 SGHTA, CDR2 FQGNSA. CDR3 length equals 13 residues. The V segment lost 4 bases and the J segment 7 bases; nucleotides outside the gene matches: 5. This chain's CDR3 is CASSSSTGVGYTF. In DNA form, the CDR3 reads TGTGCCAGCAGCTCGTCGACAGGGGTTGGCTACACCTTC. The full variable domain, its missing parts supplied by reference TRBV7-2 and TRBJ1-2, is GAGVSQSPSNKVTEKGKDVELRCDPISGHTALYWYRQSLGQGLEFLIYFQGNSAPDKSGLPSDRFSAERTGGSVSTLTIQRTQQEDSAVYLCASSSSTGVGYTFGSGTRLTVV.